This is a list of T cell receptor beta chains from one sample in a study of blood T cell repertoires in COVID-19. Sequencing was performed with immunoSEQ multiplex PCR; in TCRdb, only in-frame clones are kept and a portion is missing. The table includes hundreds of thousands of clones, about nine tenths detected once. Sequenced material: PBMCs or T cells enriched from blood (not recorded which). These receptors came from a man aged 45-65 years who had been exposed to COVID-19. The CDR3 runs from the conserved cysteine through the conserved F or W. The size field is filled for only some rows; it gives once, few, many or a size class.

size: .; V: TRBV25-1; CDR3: CASSESGNSNQPQHF
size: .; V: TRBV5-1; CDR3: CASSQTGSSYNEQFF
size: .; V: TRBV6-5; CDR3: CASSQRLAGNNEQFF
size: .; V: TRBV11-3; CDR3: CASSGGGDTQYF
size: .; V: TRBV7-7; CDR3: CASSPVPGASTDTQYF
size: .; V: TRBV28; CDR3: CASREMGRNIQYF
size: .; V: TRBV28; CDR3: CASSSPGTLFNEQFF
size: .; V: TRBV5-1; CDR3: CASSQGDQPQHF
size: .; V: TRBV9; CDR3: CASSRQGARGSYEQYF
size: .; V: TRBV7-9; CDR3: CASSATWGGETQYF
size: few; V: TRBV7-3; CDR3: CASSRGFYNEQFF
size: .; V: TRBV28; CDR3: CASSPGLAGGAAYNEQFF
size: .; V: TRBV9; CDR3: CASSEGVDVSLYNSPLHF
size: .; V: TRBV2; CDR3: CASNRDRANTGELFF
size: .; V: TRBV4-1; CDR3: CASSLRGGGGYTF
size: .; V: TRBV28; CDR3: CASSNRDRGTTEAFF
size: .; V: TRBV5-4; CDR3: CASSSGTGGFNEQFF
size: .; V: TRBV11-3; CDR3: CASSLIATGAGTQYF
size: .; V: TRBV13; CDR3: CASSRTSAQETQYF
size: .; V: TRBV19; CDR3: CASSTTGSYGYTF
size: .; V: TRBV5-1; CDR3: CASSFRASAQETQYF
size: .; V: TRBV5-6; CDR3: CASSYLGQPTEQYF
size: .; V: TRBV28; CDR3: CASSSYRGRADTQYF
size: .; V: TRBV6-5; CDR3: CASSYRTGSEQFF
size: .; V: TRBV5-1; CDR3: CASSFEGADTQYF
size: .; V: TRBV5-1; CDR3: CASSLEGLAEEETQYF
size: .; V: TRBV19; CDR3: CASSGHTGTGDEKLFF
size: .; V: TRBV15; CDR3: CATSRTIGTDEKLFF
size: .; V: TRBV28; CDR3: CASSLPGLGTDTQYF
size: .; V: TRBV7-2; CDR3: CASSFVGQGDNEQFF
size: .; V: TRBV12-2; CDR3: CASRRHRQGLEAFF
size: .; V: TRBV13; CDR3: CASSPQGNYGYTF
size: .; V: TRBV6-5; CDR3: CATRTGYEQFF
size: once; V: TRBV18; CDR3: CASSPGQPNQPQHF
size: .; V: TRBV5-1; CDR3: CASRPGTGVKETQYF
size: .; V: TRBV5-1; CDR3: CASSLVPSFGVETQYF